This T cell receptor (beta chain) was profiled in a study of preoperative IRX-2 immunotherapy in early breast cancer. Described treatment: preoperative locoregional IRX-2 cytokine immunotherapy. Samples came from a phase Ib trial of preoperative locoregional IRX-2 cytokine immunotherapy. The assay was immunoSEQ multiplex PCR, and TCRdb's table has in-frame clones only and misses some. Of over 9,500 clones detected, roughly 80% appear once; the ten largest clones hold about 6%. There are 15 residues in the CDR3. V dropped 4 bases and J dropped 8 bases, with 17 bases sitting between them. The germline CDR1 and CDR2 sequences are MNHGY and SAAAGT.

The chain carries TRBV6-8 and TRBJ2-2; no clear D gene. The sequence derives from a human donor with breast cancer. This material consisted of lymph node tissue, taken before IRX-2 immunotherapy. CDR3 DNA: TGTGCCAGCAGTTCCACTGACCACACATTGGGGGAGCTGTTTTTT. Translated: CASSSTDHTLGELFF.